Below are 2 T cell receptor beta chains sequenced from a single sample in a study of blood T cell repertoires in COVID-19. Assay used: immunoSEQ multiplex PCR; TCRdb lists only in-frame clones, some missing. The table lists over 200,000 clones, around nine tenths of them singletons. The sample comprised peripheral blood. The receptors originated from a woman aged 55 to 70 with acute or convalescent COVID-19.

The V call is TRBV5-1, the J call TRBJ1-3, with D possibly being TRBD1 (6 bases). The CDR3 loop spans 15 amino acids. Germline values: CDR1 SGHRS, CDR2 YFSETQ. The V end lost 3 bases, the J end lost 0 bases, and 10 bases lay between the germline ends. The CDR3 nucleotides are TGCGCCAGCAGCTCACAGGGATCCTCTGGAAACACCATATATTTT. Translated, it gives CASSSQGSSGNTIYF. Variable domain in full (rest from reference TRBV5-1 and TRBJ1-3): KAGVTQTPRYLIKTRGQQVTLSCSPISGHRSVSWYQQTPGQGLQFLFEYFSETQRNKGNFPGRFSGRQFSNSRSEMNVSTLELGDSALYLCASSSQGSSGNTIYFGEGSWLTVV.

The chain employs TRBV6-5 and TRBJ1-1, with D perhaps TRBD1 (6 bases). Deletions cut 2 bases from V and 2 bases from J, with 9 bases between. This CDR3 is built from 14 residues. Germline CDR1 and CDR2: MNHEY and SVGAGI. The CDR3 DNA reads TGTGCCAGCAGTTACAGGACAGACAACACTGAAGCTTTCTTT. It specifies CASSYRTDNTEAFF.